This passage covers 11 T cell receptor beta chains from one sample sequenced in a study of OX40 agonist ivuxolimab in advanced cancers. Assay used: immunoSEQ multiplex PCR; TCRdb lists only in-frame clones, some missing. The sample lists roughly 60,000 clones; around nine tenths were seen once. Source: CD4+ or CD8+ T cells sorted from blood, taken in a trial of the OX40 agonist ivuxolimab. These receptors originate from an adult with an advanced solid tumor such as melanoma, head and neck, liver or kidney cancer.

The genes are TRBV5-4 and TRBJ2-5, with D possibly TRBD1 on 6 matching bases. Trimming left V 4 bases short and J 3 bases short, with 13 bases between. CDR1 is SGHNT, CDR2 YYREEE, per germline (reference sequence). This CDR3 spans 14 amino acids. In DNA, the CDR3 is TGTGCCAGCAGCCCCCTACAGGGTGAAGAGACCCAGTACTTC. Protein: CASSPLQGEETQYF.

The chain carries TRBV9 and TRBJ1-4; D not resolved. Germline CDR1 is SGDLS and CDR2 is YYNGEE. The CDR3 runs 13 residues. The V gene lost 0 bases and the J gene lost 8 bases, with 8 bases spanning the gap. As DNA, the CDR3 is TGTGCCAGCAGCGTAGTACCGGGGGAAAAACTGTTTTTT. Amino acid sequence: CASSVVPGEKLFF.

The DNA of the CDR3 is TGCAGCGTTAAGACAGTGTACTATGGCTACACCTTC. It codes for CSVKTVYYGYTF. The chain links TRBV29-1 to TRBJ1-2; D may be TRBD1 (5 bases). Trimming removed 5 bases at V and 3 bases at J, with 10 bases between. CDR1 SQVTM and CDR2 ANQGSEA come from the germline V gene. The CDR3 contains 12 residues.

The chain carries TRBV5-4 and TRBJ2-7, with TRBD2 matching 7 bases. Germline lookup yields CDR1 SGHNT and CDR2 YYREEE (reference sequence). The ends lost 4 bases at V and 1 base at J; junction bases unmatched: 5. The CDR3 consists of 14 residues. The CDR3 region is CASSRDYLSYEQYF. The CDR3 DNA reads TGTGCCAGCAGCCGGGACTATTTGTCCTACGAGCAGTACTTC.

The chain links TRBV4-2 to TRBJ2-7; 8 positions agree with TRBD2. Trimming cost V 1 base and J 5 bases; bases outside gene matches: 4. Germline V gene data show CDR1 as LGHNA and CDR2 as YNFKEQ. This CDR3 is built from 14 residues. CDR3 sequence: CASSQGLAQDEQYF. The CDR3 nucleotides read TGTGCCAGCAGCCAAGGACTAGCGCAAGACGAGCAGTACTTC.

The rearrangement joins TRBV4-1 to TRBJ2-3; 9 nucleotides match TRBD2. V was pared by 1 base and J by 3 bases, with 8 bases of the junction left unmatched. The CDR3 contains 17 residues. The germline gives CDR1 MGHRA, CDR2 YSYEKL. The CDR3 loop is CASSQAIAGVRTDTQYF. The CDR3 coding sequence is TGCGCCAGCAGCCAAGCGATAGCGGGAGTTCGGACAGATACGCAGTATTTT.

J is TRBJ2-5 and V is TRBV5-1, with TRBD2 identical over 7 bases. The CDR3 runs 15 residues. V gave up 2 bases and J gave up 5 bases; unmatched junction bases: 9. Per the germline V gene, CDR1 is SGHRS and CDR2 is YFSETQ. The DNA of the CDR3 is TGCGCCAGCAGCTTAGGCGGGAGTGGCAGGGAGACCCAGTACTTC. Translation: CASSLGGSGRETQYF.

The V and J genes are TRBV11-2 and TRBJ2-1, with 11 bases aligning to TRBD2. Germline CDR1 reads SGHAT; CDR2 reads FQNNGV. Trimming cost V 7 bases and J 8 bases; bases outside gene matches: 19. The CDR3 loop spans 18 amino acids. The CDR3: CASTAVQVGSGRGDEQFF. The DNA for the CDR3 is TGTGCCAGCACTGCAGTACAAGTCGGTAGCGGGAGGGGTGATGAGCAGTTCTTC.

This clone has only a few counts. The chain employs TRBV30 and TRBJ2-5; TRBD2 aligns across 13 bases. Germline loops: CDR1 GTSNPN, CDR2 SVGIG (reference sequence). V lost 1 base, J lost 7 bases, and 3 bases stayed unmatched. The CDR3 covers 14 residues. CDR3 amino acids: CAWSGTSGGGTQYF. CDR3 in DNA: TGTGCCTGGAGTGGCACTAGCGGGGGGGGGACCCAGTACTTC.

V gene TRBV5-1 combines with J gene TRBJ2-1; 10 bases line up with TRBD1. V shed 3 bases, J shed 1 base, and the junction held 1 base outside the gene matches. From germline, CDR1 is SGHRS and CDR2 YFSETQ. This CDR3 is 15 amino acids long. CDR3 sequence: CASSSGQGSYNEQFF. DNA of the CDR3: TGCGCCAGCAGCTCGGGACAGGGGTCCTACAATGAGCAGTTCTTC. The full variable domain, rest sourced from reference TRBV5-1 and TRBJ2-1, is KAGVTQTPRYLIKTRGQQVTLSCSPISGHRSVSWYQQTPGQGLQFLFEYFSETQRNKGNFPGRFSGRQFSNSRSEMNVSTLELGDSALYLCASSSGQGSYNEQFFGPGTRLTVL.

The chain carries TRBV5-5 and TRBJ2-1; TRBD2 matches at 14 bases. The germline V gene has CDR1 SGHKS and CDR2 YYEKEE (reference sequence). Germline trimming cut 4 bases from V and 9 bases from J; bases unmatched to any gene: 6. CDR3 length: 15 amino acids. CDR3 coding DNA: TGTGCCAGCAGCAAGGGACTAGCGGGAGTTGGTGAGCAGTTCTTC. Translating it yields CASSKGLAGVGEQFF.